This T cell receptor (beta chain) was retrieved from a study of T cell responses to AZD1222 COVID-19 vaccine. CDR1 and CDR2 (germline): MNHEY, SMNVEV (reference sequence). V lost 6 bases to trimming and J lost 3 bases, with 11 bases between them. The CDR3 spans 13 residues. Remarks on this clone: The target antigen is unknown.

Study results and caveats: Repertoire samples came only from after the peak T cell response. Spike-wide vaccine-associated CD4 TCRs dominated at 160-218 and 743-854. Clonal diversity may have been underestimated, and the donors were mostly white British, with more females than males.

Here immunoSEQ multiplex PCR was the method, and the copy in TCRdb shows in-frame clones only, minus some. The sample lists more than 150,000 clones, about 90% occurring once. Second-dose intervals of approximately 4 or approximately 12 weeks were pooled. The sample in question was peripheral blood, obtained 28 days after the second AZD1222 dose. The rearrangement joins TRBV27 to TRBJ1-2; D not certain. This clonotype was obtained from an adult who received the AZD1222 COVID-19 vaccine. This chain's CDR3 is CASSPGWDYGYTF. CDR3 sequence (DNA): TGTGCCAGCAGCCCGGGGTGGGACTATGGCTACACCTTC.